The 8 T cell receptor beta chains reported below all come from one sample, sequenced in a study of long-term antiretroviral therapy in people with HIV. The immunoSEQ assay was v3.0, run at survey level. The repertoire was sequenced with immunoSEQ multiplex PCR; TCRdb's copy has only in-frame clones and lacks some. Among about 50,000 clones listed, 84% were seen once. Sequences were derived from unsorted PBMCs, sampled 0.8 years after starting antiretroviral therapy. The receptors shown here come from a woman aged 18-35 years with HIV.

V usage is TRBV29-1 and J usage is TRBJ2-7; 7 nucleotides align to TRBD2. From germline, CDR1 is SQVTM and CDR2 ANQGSEA. V was clipped by 1 base and J by 0 bases; unmatched bases: 9. The length of the CDR3 is 16 residues. CDR3: CSVEGRVGGSSYEQYF. For the CDR3, the DNA is TGCAGCGTTGAAGGTCGGGTGGGCGGGAGCTCCTACGAGCAGTACTTC.

CDR3 in amino acids: CASSVRSGSNEQFF. The DNA for the CDR3 is TGTGCCAGCAGCGTGAGGAGCGGGAGTAATGAGCAGTTCTTC. This chain connects TRBV9 to TRBJ2-1, with 8 positions matching TRBD2. V lost 2 bases to trimming and J lost 7 bases; unmatched junction nucleotides: 5. The CDR3 is 14 residues long. Germline values: CDR1 SGDLS, CDR2 YYNGEE.

V usage is TRBV6-1 and J usage is TRBJ2-5, with TRBD1 as a possible D gene (6 bases). The ends were cut back, 6 bases at V and 7 bases at J, with 18 bases in the middle. Germline-derived CDR1 and CDR2 are MNHNS and SASEGT. The CDR3 contains 14 residues. CDR3 DNA sequence: TGTGCCAGCAGGGACAGCGCTCAGTTGGGGACCCAGTACTTC. Translation gives CASRDSAQLGTQYF.

The CDR3 DNA is TGCGCCAGCAGCTTGGAGGGGGCGCCGAACAATGAGCAGTTCTTC. Protein sequence: CASSLEGAPNNEQFF. This sequence joins TRBV5-1 and TRBJ2-1, with 7 bases matching TRBD1. The CDR3 extends over 15 amino acids. CDR1 SGHRS and CDR2 YFSETQ come from the germline V gene. V lost 0 bases and J lost 5; bases outside the gene matches: 5.

This clone was seen just once. CDR3 sequence reads: CASSVDGTADQPQHF. CDR3 sequence (DNA): TGTGCCAGCAGCGTAGATGGGACCGCGGATCAGCCCCAGCATTTT. The V gene is TRBV9, the J gene TRBJ1-5; D may be TRBD1 (5 bases). CDR1 SGDLS and CDR2 YYNGEE come from the germline V gene. The CDR3 totals 15 residues. The ends were cut back, 0 bases at V and 5 bases at J, with 12 bases in the middle.

This clone was observed a few times. The chain carries TRBV5-1 and TRBJ2-7, with TRBD2 identical over 11 bases. Looked up from germline, CDR1 is SGHRS and CDR2 is YFSETQ. The CDR3 length is 16 residues. J was trimmed by 7 bases and V by 0 bases; bases with no gene match: 9. In nucleotides, the CDR3 is TGCGCCAGCAGCTTGGGGACTAGCGGGTGGGCAGGGGAGCAGTACTTC. Amino acids: CASSLGTSGWAGEQYF.

The chain employs TRBV18 and TRBJ1-3, with a tentative D call TRBD1 (6 bases). Germline-derived CDR1 and CDR2 are KGHSH and LQKENI. Trimming removed 6 bases from V and 0 bases from J, with 12 bases in between. This CDR3 is 15 amino acids long. The CDR3 protein is CASSQQGHSGNTIYF. CDR3 DNA sequence: TGTGCCAGCTCTCAACAGGGCCACTCTGGAAACACCATATATTTT.

The V call is TRBV6-4, the J call TRBJ2-3, with TRBD2 matching over 11 bases. This CDR3 spans 14 amino acids. Germline CDR1 and CDR2: MRHNA and SNTAGT. V lost 5 bases, J lost 4 bases, and 2 bases stayed unmatched. CDR3 residues: CASSTSGSPDTQYF. The CDR3 DNA is TGTGCCAGCAGTACTAGCGGGAGCCCAGATACGCAGTATTTT.